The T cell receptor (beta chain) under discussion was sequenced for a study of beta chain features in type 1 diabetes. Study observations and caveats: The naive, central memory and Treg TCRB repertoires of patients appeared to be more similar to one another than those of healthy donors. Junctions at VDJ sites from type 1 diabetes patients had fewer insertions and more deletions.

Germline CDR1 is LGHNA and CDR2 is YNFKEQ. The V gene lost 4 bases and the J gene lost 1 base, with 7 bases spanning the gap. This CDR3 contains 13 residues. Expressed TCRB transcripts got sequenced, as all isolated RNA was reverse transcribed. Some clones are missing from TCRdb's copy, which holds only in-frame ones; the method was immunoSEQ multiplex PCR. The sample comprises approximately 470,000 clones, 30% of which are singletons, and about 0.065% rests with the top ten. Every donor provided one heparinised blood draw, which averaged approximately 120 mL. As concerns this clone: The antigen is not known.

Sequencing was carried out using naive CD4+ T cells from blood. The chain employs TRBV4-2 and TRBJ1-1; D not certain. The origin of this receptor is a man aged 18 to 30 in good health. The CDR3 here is CASSLRQNTEAFF. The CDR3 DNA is TGTGCCAGCAGCCTCCGACAGAACACTGAAGCTTTCTTT.